The next 16 T cell receptor beta chains were all read from a single sample in a study of cytomegalovirus exposure and HLA in healthy donors. The PCR was carried out with 60 Vbeta primers and 13 Jbeta primers. Libraries were prepared by immunoSEQ multiplex PCR; TCRdb keeps only in-frame clonotypes and omits some of them. The sample includes some 100,000 clones, 76% of them seen just once. Sequencing was performed on PBMCs. The receptors originated from a woman in her forties in good health and CMV-seropositive.

This clone was seen just once. This chain connects TRBV2 to TRBJ1-6, with D unclear. CDR3 size: 15 residues. Looked up from germline, CDR1 is SNHLY and CDR2 is FYNNEI. The V and J ends lost 6 bases and 7 bases respectively, with 16 bases between them. The chain's CDR3 is CASSSEGSENSPLHF. The CDR3 DNA reads TGTGCCAGCAGCTCTGAGGGTAGTGAAAATTCACCCCTCCACTTT.

V gene TRBV11-1 combines with J gene TRBJ1-1, with D unclear. The ends were cut back, 3 bases at V and 2 bases at J, with 10 bases in the middle. CDR1 is SGHAT, CDR2 FQDESV, per germline (reference sequence). CDR3 size: 14 residues. The CDR3 DNA sequence: TGTGCCAGCAGCTTCGTCCAGGTCAACACTGAAGCTTTCTTT. Protein: CASSFVQVNTEAFF.

The chain joins TRBV19 to TRBJ2-7; 11 nucleotides agree with TRBD1. With V trimmed by 10 bases and J by 2 bases, 10 bases remained unmatched. The CDR3 spans 15 residues. Germline loops: CDR1 LNHDA, CDR2 SQIVND (reference sequence). The CDR3 bases are TGTGCCATTCTTTCCCCGGGACAGGGGGCCTACGAGCAGTACTTC. The encoded protein is CAILSPGQGAYEQYF.

The rearrangement uses TRBV6-5 and TRBJ1-1; maybe TRBD1 (6 bases). V dropped 2 bases and J dropped 5 bases, with 18 bases sitting between them. CDR1 is MNHEY and CDR2 is SVGAGI in the germline V gene. The CDR3 loop spans 16 amino acids. CDR3 sequence reads: CASSYTRFTRGTEAFF. The CDR3 nucleotides are TGTGCCAGCAGTTACACCCGGTTCACCAGGGGAACTGAAGCTTTCTTT.

CDR3 bases: TGTGCCAGCAGAGATAGCGGGGGGCCCTCTGGGGCCAACGTCCTGACTTTC. It specifies CASRDSGGPSGANVLTF. The J gene is TRBJ2-6, the V gene TRBV25-1; 10 nucleotides line up with TRBD2. With V trimmed by 6 bases and J by 0 bases, 5 bases remained unmatched. Looked up from germline, CDR1 is MGHDK and CDR2 is SYGVNS. This CDR3 comprises 17 residues.

The chain has TRBV19 and TRBJ2-3; D uncertain. V was pared by 5 bases and J by 7 bases, with 13 bases between. Germline assignment: CDR1 LNHDA and CDR2 SQIVND (reference sequence). The CDR3 runs to 13 residues. DNA of the CDR3: TGTGCCAGTAGTGGAGTAGCAACTTATACGCAGTATTTT. It encodes CASSGVATYTQYF.

The genes are TRBV7-6 and TRBJ1-1; D perhaps matches TRBD1 (6 bases). V was shortened by 1 base and J by 10 bases, with 25 bases between the two germline ends. Germline lookup yields CDR1 SGHVS and CDR2 FNYEAQ. The CDR3 has 17 residues. The CDR3 DNA sequence: TGTGCCAGCAGCTTAGGGCGTTTAAGACAGGTGGGGGGGGGAGCTTTCTTT. It specifies CASSLGRLRQVGGGAFF.

This rearrangement joins TRBV5-1 to TRBJ1-1, with 8 bases aligning to TRBD1. Germline V gene data show CDR1 as SGHRS and CDR2 as YFSETQ. This CDR3 region has 13 residues. V shed 4 bases and J 6 bases; nucleotides not matched to a gene: 5. The CDR3 nucleotides are TGCGCCAGCAGCCTACAGACAGGGGCTGAAGCTTTCTTT. Amino acid sequence: CASSLQTGAEAFF.

The chain carries TRBV5-1 and TRBJ1-2, with 12 bases lining up with TRBD1. V lost 4 bases, J lost 6 bases, and 10 bases stayed unmatched. CDR3 length: 16 residues. Germline V gene lookup returns CDR1 SGHRS and CDR2 YFSETQ. CDR3 loop: CASSPSSGQGANGYTF. The CDR3 DNA is TGCGCCAGCAGCCCCTCTTCGGGACAGGGGGCGAATGGCTACACCTTC.

J is TRBJ2-1 and V is TRBV5-4; 13 bases line up with TRBD2. Looked up from germline, CDR1 is SGHNT and CDR2 is YYREEE (reference sequence). This CDR3 has 17 residues. The junction had 12 bases not matched to a gene; V was cut back by 3 bases and J by 9 bases. In DNA form, the CDR3 reads TGTGCCAGCAGCTCAGGGACTAGCGGGGCCCTACACGTTGAGCAGTTCTTC. Residues: CASSSGTSGALHVEQFF.

This chain links TRBV27 with TRBJ1-1, with D possibly TRBD1 on 5 matching bases. V was pared by 4 bases and J by 1 base, with 16 bases between. The CDR3 contains 16 residues. Germline CDR1 and CDR2: MNHEY and SMNVEV (reference sequence). The CDR3 protein is CASSSLREYRNTEAFF. In nucleotides, the CDR3 is TGTGCCAGCAGTTCTCTCAGGGAATATCGGAACACTGAAGCTTTCTTT.

V usage is TRBV15 and J usage is TRBJ2-5; maybe TRBD2 (5 bases). The DNA end favors TRBJ2-7, so the J call may be wrong. The germline V gene has CDR1 LNHNV and CDR2 YYDKDF (reference sequence). The CDR3 extends over 15 amino acids. CDR3 coding DNA: TGTGCCACCAGCAGAGATCAAGCGGTTCTCTACGAGCAGTACTTC. This translates into CATSRDQAVLYEQYF.

This clone has only one observation. V usage is TRBV10-3 and J usage is TRBJ2-7, with TRBD2 matching over 9 bases. Trimming at V came to 1 base and at J to 4 bases, leaving 14 bases not matched to a gene. The V gene's germline CDR1 is ENHRY and CDR2 SYGVKD. The CDR3 runs 18 residues. The CDR3 reads CAISEYGGGAFRWYEQYF. CDR3 DNA: TGTGCCATCAGTGAGTACGGCGGGGGGGCCTTTCGATGGTACGAGCAGTACTTC.

A single count supports this clone. The rearrangement joins TRBV4-2 to TRBJ2-7; maybe TRBD1 (6 bases). The V end was cut by 2 bases, the J end by 4 bases, with 15 bases between. The CDR3 consists of 15 residues. The germline V gene encodes CDR1 LGHNA and CDR2 YNFKEQ. The CDR3 loop reads CASSQRTGMGYEQYF. CDR3 in DNA: TGTGCCAGCAGCCAACGAACAGGGATGGGGTACGAGCAGTACTTC.

V is TRBV4-1 and J is TRBJ2-7, with D perhaps matching TRBD1 (6 bases). Looked up from germline, CDR1 is MGHRA and CDR2 is YSYEKL. This CDR3 is built from 13 residues. Trimming removed 1 base at V and 5 bases at J, with 9 bases between. The CDR3 nucleotides read TGCGCCAGCAGCCAAGTAAACAGGGACGAGCAGTACTTC. It translates to CASSQVNRDEQYF.

CDR3 DNA: TGTGCCAGCAGCACACGTAGCGGGGTCGCCTACGAGCAGTACTTC. Translating gives CASSTRSGVAYEQYF. The gene calls are TRBV4-2 and TRBJ2-7; 8 bases are shared with TRBD2. Germline V gives CDR1 LGHNA, CDR2 YNFKEQ. The CDR3 has 15 amino acids. The V gene end was trimmed by 5 bases and the J gene end by 2 bases; junction bases not matched to a gene: 8.